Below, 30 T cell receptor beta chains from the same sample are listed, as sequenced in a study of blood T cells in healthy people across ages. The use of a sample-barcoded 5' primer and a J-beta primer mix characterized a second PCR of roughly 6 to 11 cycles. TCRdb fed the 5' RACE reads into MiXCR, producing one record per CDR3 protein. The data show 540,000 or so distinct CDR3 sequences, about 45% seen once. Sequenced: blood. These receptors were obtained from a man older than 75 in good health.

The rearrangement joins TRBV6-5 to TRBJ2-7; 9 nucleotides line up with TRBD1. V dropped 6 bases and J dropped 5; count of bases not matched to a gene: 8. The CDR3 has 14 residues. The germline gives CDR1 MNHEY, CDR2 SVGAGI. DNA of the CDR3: TGTGCCAGCAGGGCAAGACAGGGGGGAAACGAGCAGTACTTC. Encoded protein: CASRARQGGNEQYF.

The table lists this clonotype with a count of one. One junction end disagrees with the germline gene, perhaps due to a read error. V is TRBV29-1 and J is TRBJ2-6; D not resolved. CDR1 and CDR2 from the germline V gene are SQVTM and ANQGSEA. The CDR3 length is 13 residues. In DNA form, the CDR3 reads TGCAGCGTCCAGAGCTCTGGGACCAACGTCCTGACTTTC. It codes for CSVQSSGTNVLTF.

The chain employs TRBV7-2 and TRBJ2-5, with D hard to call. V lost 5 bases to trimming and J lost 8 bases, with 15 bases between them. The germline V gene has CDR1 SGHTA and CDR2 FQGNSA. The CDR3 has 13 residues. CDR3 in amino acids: CASSPGSPKTQYF. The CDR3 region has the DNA TGTGCCAGCAGCCCTGGGTCCCCCAAAACCCAGTACTTC. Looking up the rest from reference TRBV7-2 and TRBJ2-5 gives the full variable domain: GAGVSQSPSNKVTEKGKDVELRCDPISGHTALYWYRQSLGQGLEFLIYFQGNSAPDKSGLPSDRFSAERTGGSVSTLTIQRTQQEDSAVYLCASSPGSPKTQYFGPGTRLLVL.

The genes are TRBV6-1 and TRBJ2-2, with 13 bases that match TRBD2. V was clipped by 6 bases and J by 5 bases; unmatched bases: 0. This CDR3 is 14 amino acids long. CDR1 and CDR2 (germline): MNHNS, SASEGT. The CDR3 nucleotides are TGTGCCAGCAGGGGACTAGCGGGGACCGGGGAGCTGTTTTTT. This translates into CASRGLAGTGELFF.

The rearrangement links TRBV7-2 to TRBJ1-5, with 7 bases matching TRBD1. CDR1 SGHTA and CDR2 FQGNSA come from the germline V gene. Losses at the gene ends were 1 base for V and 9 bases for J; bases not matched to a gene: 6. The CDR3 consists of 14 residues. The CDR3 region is CASSLDRGAGPQHF. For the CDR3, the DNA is TGTGCCAGCAGCTTAGACAGGGGAGCAGGGCCCCAGCATTTT.

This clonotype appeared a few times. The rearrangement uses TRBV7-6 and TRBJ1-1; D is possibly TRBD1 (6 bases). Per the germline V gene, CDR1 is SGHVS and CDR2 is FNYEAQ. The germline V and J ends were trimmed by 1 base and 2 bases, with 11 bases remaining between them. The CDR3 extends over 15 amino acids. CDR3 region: CASSLDTGINTEAFF. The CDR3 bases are TGTGCCAGCAGCTTAGATACAGGGATAAACACTGAAGCTTTCTTT.

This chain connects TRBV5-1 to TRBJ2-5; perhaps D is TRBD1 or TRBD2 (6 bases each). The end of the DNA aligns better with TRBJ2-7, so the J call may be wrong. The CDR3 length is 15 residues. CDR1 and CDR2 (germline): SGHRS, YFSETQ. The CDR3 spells CASSLGGTPIYEQYF. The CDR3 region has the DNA TGCGCCAGCAGCCTAGGGGGGACACCGATCTACGAGCAGTACTTC.

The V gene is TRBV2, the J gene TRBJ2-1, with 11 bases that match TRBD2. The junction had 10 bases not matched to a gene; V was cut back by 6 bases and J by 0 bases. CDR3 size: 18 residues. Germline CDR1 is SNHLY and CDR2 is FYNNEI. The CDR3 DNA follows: TGTGCCAGCAGGGAAACTAGCGGGGGCTCGAGCTCCTACAATGAGCAGTTCTTC. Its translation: CASRETSGGSSSYNEQFF.

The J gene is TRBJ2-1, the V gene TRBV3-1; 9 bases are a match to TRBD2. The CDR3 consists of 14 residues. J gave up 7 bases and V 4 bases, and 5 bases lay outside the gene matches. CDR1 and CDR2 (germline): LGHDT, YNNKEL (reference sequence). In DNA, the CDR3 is TGTGCCAGCAGCCGGACTAGCGCTCGAAATGAGCAGTTCTTC. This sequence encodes CASSRTSARNEQFF.

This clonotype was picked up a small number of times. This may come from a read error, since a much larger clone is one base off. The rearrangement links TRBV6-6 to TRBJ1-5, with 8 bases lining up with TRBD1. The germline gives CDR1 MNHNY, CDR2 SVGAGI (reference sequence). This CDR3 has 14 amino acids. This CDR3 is CASSLLTGVQPRHF. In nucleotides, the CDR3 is TGTGCCAGCAGCTTACTGACAGGGGTTCAGCCCCGGCATTTT.

The CDR3 spells CASSFPLAGLYEQYF. The CDR3 DNA follows: TGTGCCAGCAGTTTCCCGCTAGCGGGCCTCTACGAGCAGTACTTC. The chain carries TRBV28 and TRBJ2-5, with TRBD2 identical over 8 bases. Judging by the DNA end, TRBJ2-7 fits better; the J call may be wrong. In germline, CDR1 is MDHEN, CDR2 SYDVKM. CDR3 length equals 15 residues.

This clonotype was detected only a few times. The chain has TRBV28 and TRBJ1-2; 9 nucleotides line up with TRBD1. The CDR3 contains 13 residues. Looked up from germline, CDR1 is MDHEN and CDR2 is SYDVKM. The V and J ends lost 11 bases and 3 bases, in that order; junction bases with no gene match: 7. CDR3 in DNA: TGTGCCGTAACAGGGGGCGTCGACTATGGCTACACCTTC. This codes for CAVTGGVDYGYTF.

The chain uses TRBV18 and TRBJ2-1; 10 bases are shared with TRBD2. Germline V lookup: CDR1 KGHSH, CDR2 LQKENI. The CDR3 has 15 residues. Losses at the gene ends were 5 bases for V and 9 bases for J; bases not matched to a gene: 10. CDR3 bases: TGTGCCAGCTCAGATACTAGCGGGAAGTATGGTGAGCAGTTCTTC. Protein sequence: CASSDTSGKYGEQFF.

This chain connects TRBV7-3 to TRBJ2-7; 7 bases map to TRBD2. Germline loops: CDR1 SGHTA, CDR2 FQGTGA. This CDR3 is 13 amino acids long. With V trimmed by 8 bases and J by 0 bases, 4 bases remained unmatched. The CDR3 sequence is CASGRGVSYEQYF. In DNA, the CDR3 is TGTGCCAGCGGCCGGGGGGTCTCCTACGAGCAGTACTTC.

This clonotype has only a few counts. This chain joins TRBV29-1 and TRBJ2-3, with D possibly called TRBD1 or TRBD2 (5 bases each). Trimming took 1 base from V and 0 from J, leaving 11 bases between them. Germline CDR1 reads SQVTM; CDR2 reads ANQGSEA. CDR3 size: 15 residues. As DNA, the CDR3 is TGCAGCGTTGAAGGGGGACGGCGAAGCACAGATACGCAGTATTTT. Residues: CSVEGGRRSTDTQYF.

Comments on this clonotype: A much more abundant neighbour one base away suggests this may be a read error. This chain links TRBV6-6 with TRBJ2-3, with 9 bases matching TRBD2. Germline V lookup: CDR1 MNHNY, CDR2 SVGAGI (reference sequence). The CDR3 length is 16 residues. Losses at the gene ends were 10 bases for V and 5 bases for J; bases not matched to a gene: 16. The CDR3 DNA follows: TGTGCCACCGAGGGGCCGGGACGAGCGGGAGGAGATACGCAGTATTTT. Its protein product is CATEGPGRAGGDTQYF.

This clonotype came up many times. CDR3 protein: CASSASPVRGTEEFF. The CDR3, as DNA: TGTGCCAGCAGTGCCTCCCCCGTTCGGGGGACCGAGGAGTTCTTC. This chain links TRBV6-5 with TRBJ2-1; tentatively, D is TRBD2 (6 bases). The CDR3 consists of 15 residues. V gave up 5 bases and J gave up 14 bases, with 25 bases separating them. CDR1 is MNHEY and CDR2 is SVGAGI in the germline V gene.

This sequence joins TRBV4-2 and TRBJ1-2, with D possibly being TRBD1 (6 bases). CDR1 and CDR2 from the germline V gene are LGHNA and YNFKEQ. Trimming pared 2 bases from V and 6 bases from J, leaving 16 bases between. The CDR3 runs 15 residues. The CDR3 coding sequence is TGTGCCAGCAGCCAATTCGGACAGCCCACAGATGGCTACACCTTC. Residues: CASSQFGQPTDGYTF.

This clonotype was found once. CDR3 bases: TGTGCCAGCAGCTTATTGGCTAGCGGGGCCGGGGATGAGCAGTTCTTC. This gives the protein CASSLLASGAGDEQFF. V and J are TRBV13 and TRBJ2-1; the match to TRBD2 covers 9 bases. V was pared by 2 bases and J by 8 bases, with 10 bases of the junction left unmatched. CDR1 PRHDT and CDR2 FYEKMQ come from the germline V gene (reference sequence). The CDR3 is 16 amino acids.

The CDR3 loop reads CASSQGGLSEETQYF. The CDR3 coding sequence is TGTGCCAGCAGCCAAGGGGGACTCTCCGAGGAGACCCAGTACTTC. This sequence joins TRBV3-1 and TRBJ2-7, with D possibly being TRBD2 (6 bases). The DNA end is more similar to TRBJ2-5, so the J call may be wrong. The CDR3 runs to 15 residues. CDR1 LGHDT and CDR2 YNNKEL come from the germline V gene (reference sequence).

The chain's CDR3 is CATSRGDRITDTQYF. Here the CDR3 DNA reads TGTGCCACCAGCAGAGGGGACAGGATCACAGATACGCAGTATTTT. V is TRBV15 and J is TRBJ2-3, with 8 bases fitting TRBD1. Germline trimming cut 1 base from V and 2 bases from J; bases unmatched to any gene: 2. CDR1 is LNHNV and CDR2 is YYDKDF in the germline V gene (reference sequence). This CDR3 region has 15 residues.

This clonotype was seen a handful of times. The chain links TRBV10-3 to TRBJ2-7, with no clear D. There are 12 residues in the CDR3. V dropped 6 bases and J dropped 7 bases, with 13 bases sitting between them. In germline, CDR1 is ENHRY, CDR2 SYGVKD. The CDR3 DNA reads TGTGCCATCAGCGATTCCCTGGGGGAGCAGTACTTC. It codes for CAISDSLGEQYF.

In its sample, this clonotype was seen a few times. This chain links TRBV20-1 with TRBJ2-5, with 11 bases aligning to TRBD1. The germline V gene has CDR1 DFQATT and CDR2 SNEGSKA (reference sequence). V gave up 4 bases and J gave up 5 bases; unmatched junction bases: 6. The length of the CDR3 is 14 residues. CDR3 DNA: TGCAGTGCTAAACGGGACAGGGGGTTGGAGACCCAGTACTTC. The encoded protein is CSAKRDRGLETQYF.

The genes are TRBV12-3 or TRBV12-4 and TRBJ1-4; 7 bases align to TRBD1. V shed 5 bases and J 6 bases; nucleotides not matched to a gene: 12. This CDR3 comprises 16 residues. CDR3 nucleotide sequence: TGTGCCAGCAGTCCCTGTGGGACAGCGGGGTATGAAAAACTGTTTTTT. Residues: CASSPCGTAGYEKLFF.

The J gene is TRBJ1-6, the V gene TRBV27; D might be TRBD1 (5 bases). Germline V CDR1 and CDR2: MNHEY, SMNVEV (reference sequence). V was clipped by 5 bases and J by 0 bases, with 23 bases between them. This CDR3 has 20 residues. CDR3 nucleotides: TGTGCCAGCAGTCGACGCGGCCGGGAGGGGAAAAGCTCCTATAATTCACCCCTCCACTTT. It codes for CASSRRGREGKSSYNSPLHF.

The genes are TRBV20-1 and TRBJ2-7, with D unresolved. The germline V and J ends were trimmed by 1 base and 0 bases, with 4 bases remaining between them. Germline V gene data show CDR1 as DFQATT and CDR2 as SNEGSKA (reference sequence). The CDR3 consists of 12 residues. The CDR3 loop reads CSARAASYEQYF. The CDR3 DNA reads TGCAGTGCTAGAGCCGCCTCCTACGAGCAGTACTTC.

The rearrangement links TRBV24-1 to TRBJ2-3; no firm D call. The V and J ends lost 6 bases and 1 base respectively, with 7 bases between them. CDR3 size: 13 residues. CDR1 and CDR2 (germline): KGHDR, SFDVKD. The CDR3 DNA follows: TGTGCCACCAGTAGCCCGGGCACAGATACGCAGTATTTT. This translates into CATSSPGTDTQYF.

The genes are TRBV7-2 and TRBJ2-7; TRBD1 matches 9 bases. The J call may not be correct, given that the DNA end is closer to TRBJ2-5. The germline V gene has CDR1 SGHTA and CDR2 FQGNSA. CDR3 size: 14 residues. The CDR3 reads CASSSWTGEETQYF. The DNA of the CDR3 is TGTGCCAGCAGCTCATGGACAGGGGAAGAGACCCAGTACTTC.

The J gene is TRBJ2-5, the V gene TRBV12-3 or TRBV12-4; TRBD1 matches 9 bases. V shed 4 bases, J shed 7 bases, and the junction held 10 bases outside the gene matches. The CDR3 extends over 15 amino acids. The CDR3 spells CASSSRTGAPTTQYF. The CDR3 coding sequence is TGTGCCAGCAGTTCCCGGACAGGGGCGCCAACGACCCAGTACTTC.

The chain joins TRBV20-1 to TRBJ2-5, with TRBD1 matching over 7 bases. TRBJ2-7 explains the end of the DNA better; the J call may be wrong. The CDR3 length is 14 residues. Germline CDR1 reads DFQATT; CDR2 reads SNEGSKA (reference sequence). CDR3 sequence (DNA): TGCAGTGCTAGCGCCCCGGGACAGTCCTACGAGCAGTACTTC. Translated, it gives CSASAPGQSYEQYF.